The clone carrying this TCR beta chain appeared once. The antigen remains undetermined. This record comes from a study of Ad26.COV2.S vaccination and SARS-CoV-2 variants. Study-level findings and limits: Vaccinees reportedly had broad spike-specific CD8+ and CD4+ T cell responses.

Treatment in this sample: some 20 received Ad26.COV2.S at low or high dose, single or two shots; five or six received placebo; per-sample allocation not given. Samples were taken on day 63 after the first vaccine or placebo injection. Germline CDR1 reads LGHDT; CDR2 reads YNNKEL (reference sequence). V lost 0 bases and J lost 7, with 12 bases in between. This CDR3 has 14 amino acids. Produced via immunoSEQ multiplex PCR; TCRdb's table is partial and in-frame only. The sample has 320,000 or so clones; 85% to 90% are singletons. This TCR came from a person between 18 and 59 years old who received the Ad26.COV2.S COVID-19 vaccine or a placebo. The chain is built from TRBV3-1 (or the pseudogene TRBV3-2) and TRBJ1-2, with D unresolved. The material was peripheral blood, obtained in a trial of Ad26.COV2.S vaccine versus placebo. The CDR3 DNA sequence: TGTGCCAGCAGCCAAGATACAGTAACTATTGGCTACACCTTC. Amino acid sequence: CASSQDTVTIGYTF.